The 16 T cell receptor beta chains below all came from one sample that was sequenced in a study of shared clonotypes between healthy human individuals. TCRdb keeps only in-frame clones here, not all; method: immunoSEQ multiplex PCR. The table includes 1.4 million to 1.5 million clones, roughly 96% detected once. The specimen sequenced was naive CD4+ T cells sorted from blood. The subset denotes: CD45RA+ positively selected. The receptors derive from a man aged 25 to 40 in good health.

This clone was seen only once. The rearrangement links TRBV23-1 to TRBJ1-1; 7 bases agree with TRBD1. TRBV23-1 is noted as an ORF with a role that remains uncertain. The CDR3 loop spans 14 amino acids. With V trimmed by 9 bases and J by 0 bases, 7 bases remained unmatched. The CDR3 region has the DNA TGCGCCAGGAAGACAGGGACGATGAACACTGAAGCTTTCTTT. The encoded protein is CARKTGTMNTEAFF.

The chain employs TRBV5-1 and TRBJ2-5; 11 bases agree with TRBD2. The CDR3 covers 14 residues. Trimming at V came to 7 bases and at J to 5 bases, leaving 7 bases not matched to a gene. Per germline, CDR1 SGHRS and CDR2 YFSETQ. The CDR3 DNA sequence: TGCGCCAGCGGGCTAGCGGGGGGCCGTGAGACCCAGTACTTC. Protein: CASGLAGGRETQYF.

This chain links TRBV23-1 with TRBJ1-1, with D tentatively TRBD1 (6 bases). TRBV23-1 is identified as an open reading frame with a role that is uncertain. The CDR3 runs 14 residues. Trimming shortened V by 7 bases and J by 0 bases, and 12 bases separated the two germline ends. CDR3 residues: CASKQQGLNTEAFF. CDR3 coding DNA: TGCGCCAGCAAACAACAGGGTTTGAACACTGAAGCTTTCTTT.

As for this clone: One junction end does not reproduce the germline sequence, and a read error may be involved. This rearrangement joins TRBV13 to TRBJ2-6; no definite D call. This CDR3 spans 14 amino acids. Looked up from germline, CDR1 is PRHDT and CDR2 is FYEKMQ (reference sequence). The CDR3 protein is CASSSPAGANVLTF. Written as DNA, the CDR3 is TGTGCCAGCAGCTCCCCGGCTGGTGCCAACGTCCTGACTTTC. Together with reference TRBV13 and TRBJ2-6, the CDR3 gives the full variable domain: AAGVIQSPRHLIKEKRETATLKCYPIPRHDTVYWYQQGPGQDPQFLISFYEKMQSDKGSIPDRFSAQQFSDYHSELNMSSLELGDSALYFCASSSPAGANVLTFGAGSRLTVL.

V gene TRBV2 combines with J gene TRBJ1-4, with TRBD1 identical over 7 bases. Trimming took 6 bases from V and 6 from J; bases not matched to a gene: 4. CDR1 and CDR2 from the germline V gene are SNHLY and FYNNEI. This CDR3 spans 13 amino acids. The CDR3 here is CASSGTVDEKLFF. The CDR3 nucleotides read TGTGCCAGCAGCGGGACAGTGGATGAAAAACTGTTTTTT.

The V call is TRBV5-1, the J call TRBJ2-7; the D gene could be TRBD1 or TRBD2 (5 bases each). The CDR3 covers 14 residues. Trimming took off 9 bases at V and 2 bases at J, with 18 bases between the two ends. Germline loops: CDR1 SGHRS, CDR2 YFSETQ. CDR3 in DNA: TGCGCCATCCCCCAAACCAGGGACCCCTACGAGCAGTACTTC. Translating gives CAIPQTRDPYEQYF.

J is TRBJ2-6 and V is TRBV2; D may be TRBD1 or TRBD2 (6 bases each). The V gene lost 1 base and the J gene lost 0 bases, with 13 bases spanning the gap. This CDR3 contains 18 residues. Germline V gives CDR1 SNHLY, CDR2 FYNNEI. The CDR3 loop is CASSEGRGLNSGANVLTF. As DNA, the CDR3 is TGTGCCAGCAGTGAAGGCAGGGGACTTAACTCTGGGGCCAACGTCCTGACTTTC.

This chain joins TRBV2 and TRBJ2-7; 7 bases are shared with TRBD1. This CDR3 is 13 amino acids long. Germline V gene data show CDR1 as SNHLY and CDR2 as FYNNEI. Losses at the gene ends were 6 bases for V and 7 bases for J; bases not matched to a gene: 9. The CDR3 protein is CASRAQTGHEQYF. The DNA of the CDR3 is TGTGCCAGCAGGGCCCAGACAGGGCATGAGCAGTACTTC.

The chain couples TRBV5-4 to TRBJ2-7, with 11 bases matching TRBD2. Germline CDR1 and CDR2: SGHNT and YYREEE (reference sequence). There are 15 residues in the CDR3. With 4 bases clipped from V and 3 bases from J, the junction kept 6 bases outside the gene matches. This chain's CDR3 is CASSPGLADLYEQYF. The CDR3 nucleotides read TGTGCCAGCAGCCCGGGACTAGCGGACCTCTACGAGCAGTACTTC.

This clone was recorded only once. The rearrangement links TRBV11-2 to TRBJ2-7, with D uncertain. The germline CDR1 and CDR2 sequences are SGHAT and FQNNGV. V lost 0 bases and J 0 bases, leaving 3 bases between the germline ends. The CDR3 is 13 amino acids. The CDR3 DNA is TGTGCCAGCAGCTTAGAGGGCTCCTACGAGCAGTACTTC. This gives the protein CASSLEGSYEQYF.

This chain uses TRBV5-6 with TRBJ2-5; a weak D match, TRBD1 (6 bases). Germline CDR1 SGHDT, CDR2 YYEEEE. The CDR3 loop spans 14 amino acids. Trimming removed 5 bases from V and 2 bases from J, with 13 bases in between. CDR3 amino acids: CASRFRGIQETQYF. CDR3 in DNA: TGTGCCAGCAGATTCAGGGGTATTCAAGAGACCCAGTACTTC.

This chain joins TRBV7-2 and TRBJ2-7; D gene unclear. The V end was cut by 2 bases, the J end by 4 bases, with 12 bases between. CDR1 is SGHTA, CDR2 FQGNSA, per germline. The CDR3 totals 14 residues. CDR3 loop: CASSLLTERYEQYF. The CDR3 DNA follows: TGTGCCAGCAGCTTATTGACGGAGAGGTACGAGCAGTACTTC.

This clone appeared a single time. J is TRBJ2-3 and V is TRBV18; possible D gene TRBD2, 6 bases. The CDR3 consists of 13 residues. Germline V lookup: CDR1 KGHSH, CDR2 LQKENI. V was pared by 4 bases and J by 4 bases, with 9 bases between. The CDR3 loop reads CASSRGVPDTQYF. In DNA, the CDR3 is TGTGCCAGCTCACGCGGGGTCCCAGATACGCAGTATTTT.

This chain connects TRBV19 to TRBJ1-2; 7 bases are shared with TRBD1. The CDR3 loop spans 15 amino acids. V dropped 4 bases and J dropped 8; count of bases not matched to a gene: 13. CDR1 LNHDA and CDR2 SQIVND come from the germline V gene (reference sequence). CDR3 sequence reads: CASSKMTGNDAGYTF. For the CDR3, the DNA is TGTGCCAGTAGTAAGATGACAGGGAACGATGCAGGCTACACCTTC. The entire variable domain, with the rest obtained from reference TRBV19 and TRBJ1-2, is as follows: DGGITQSPKYLFRKEGQNVTLSCEQNLNHDAMYWYRQDPGQGLRLIYYSQIVNDFQKGDIAEGYSVSREKKESFPLTVTSAQKNPTAFYLCASSKMTGNDAGYTFGSGTRLTVV.

The V gene is TRBV7-2, the J gene TRBJ2-1; weak D call: TRBD1 (6 bases). The CDR3 totals 13 residues. V lost 5 bases and J lost 10, with 15 bases in between. Germline V gives CDR1 SGHTA, CDR2 FQGNSA. The DNA of the CDR3 is TGTGCCAGCAGCCCCCGGACAGCCCCCGAGCAGTTCTTC. Translating gives CASSPRTAPEQFF.

The V and J genes are TRBV5-1 and TRBJ2-3; D remains ambiguous. The CDR3 runs to 16 residues. Trimming removed 0 bases from V and 3 bases from J, with 14 bases in between. Germline CDR1 SGHRS, CDR2 YFSETQ. The CDR3 sequence is CASSLAGWVGTDTQYF. The CDR3 DNA follows: TGCGCCAGCAGCTTGGCTGGATGGGTTGGAACAGATACGCAGTATTTT. Full variable domain (outside the CDR3, taken from reference TRBV5-1 and TRBJ2-3): KAGVTQTPRYLIKTRGQQVTLSCSPISGHRSVSWYQQTPGQGLQFLFEYFSETQRNKGNFPGRFSGRQFSNSRSEMNVSTLELGDSALYLCASSLAGWVGTDTQYFGPGTRLTVL.